A selection of T cell receptor beta chains follows, all from one sample in a study of Graves' ophthalmopathy and Graves' hyperthyroidism. In TCRdb, the multiplex PCR reads were re-called with MiXCR into one record per CDR3 protein. The table includes 1 million to 1.3 million distinct CDR3 sequences, 35% to 40% detected once. Sequences were obtained from peripheral blood or thyroid tissue (not recorded which). Receptors were obtained from an adult man with Graves' hyperthyroidism. Both conserved end residues are part of each CDR3. Fields, in order: D gene, V gene, CDR3 length, clone size, J gene, CDR3 protein, CDR3 DNA. D genes are given only for firm matches. Only part of the rows carry a size: once, few, many, or a class if the clone is expanded.

-,TRBV10-3,15,many,TRBJ2-7,CAISHTEAGAYEQYF,TGTGCCATCAGCCACACCGAGGCAGGGGCCTACGAGCAGTACTTC
TRBD1,TRBV4-3,14,-,TRBJ1-1,CASRQGQLNTEAFF,TGCGCCAGCAGACAGGGGCAGCTGAACACTGAAGCTTTCTTT
-,TRBV11-2,13,many,TRBJ2-5,CASSPQGRETQYF,TGTGCCAGCAGCCCACAGGGACGAGAGACCCAGTACTTC
TRBD1,TRBV10-3,19,many,TRBJ1-3,CATHHSGRTGTGSGNTIYF,TGTGCCACCCATCATTCCGGGAGGACCGGGACAGGGTCTGGAAACACCATATATTTT
-,TRBV7-8,15,-,TRBJ1-2,CASSPTGGGHYGYTF,TGTGCCAGCAGCCCCACGGGGGGGGGGCACTATGGCTACACCTTC
-,TRBV15,15,-,TRBJ2-7,CATSNPTSFWDEQYF,TGTGCCACCAGCAACCCCACTAGCTTCTGGGACGAGCAGTACTTC
-,TRBV12-3/TRBV12-4,14,-,TRBJ1-2,CASSSPEASYGYTF,TGTGCCAGCAGTTCCCCGGAGGCCAGCTATGGCTACACCTTC
-,TRBV20-1,14,many,TRBJ1-2,CSARGQEANYGYTF,TGCAGTGCTAGAGGACAGGAAGCTAACTATGGCTACACCTTC
-,TRBV4-1,13,once,TRBJ2-6,CASSQVGEYVLTF,TGCGCCAGCAGCCAAGTTGGGGAATACGTCCTAACTTTC
-,TRBV30,11,few,TRBJ2-5,CASQSWETQYF,TGTGCCTCCCAAAGTTGGGAGACCCAGTACTTC
-,TRBV12-3/TRBV12-4,12,-,TRBJ1-1,CASSFPPREAFF,TGTGCCAGCAGTTTTCCCCCACGTGAAGCTTTCTTT
-,TRBV11-2,15,-,TRBJ2-5,CASSLGPGRQETQYF,TGTGCCAGCAGCTTAGGTCCAGGCAGACAAGAGACCCAGTACTTC
-,TRBV5-1,13,many,TRBJ1-3,CASSLDNGNTIYF,TGCGCCAGCAGCTTGGACAATGGAAACACCATATATTTT
-,TRBV24-1,14,-,TRBJ1-2,CATSASPGEYGYTF,TGTGCCACCAGTGCTTCACCCGGGGAATATGGCTACACCTTC
-,TRBV15,16,-,TRBJ2-3,CATSRVAGAYADTQYF,TGTGCCACCAGCAGAGTCGCGGGGGCTTACGCAGATACGCAGTATTTT
-,TRBV5-1,12,-,TRBJ2-2,CASTVHTGELFF,TGCGCCAGCACAGTGCACACCGGGGAGCTGTTTTTT
-,TRBV10-3,15,many,TRBJ1-6,CAISSRNAANRSLHF,TGTGCCATCAGCTCCCGGAACGCTGCCAATAGATCCCTCCACTTT
-,TRBV12-3/TRBV12-4,14,-,TRBJ1-2,CASSNDTRLFDYTF,TGTGCCAGCAGTAACGACACACGTCTTTTCGACTACACCTTC
-,TRBV10-2,15,-,TRBJ1-6,CASSEGRAAYSPLHF,TGCGCCAGCAGTGAGGGCAGGGCAGCGTATTCACCCCTCCACTTT
TRBD1,TRBV20-1,17,many,TRBJ1-5,CSARDGGLTGVNQPQHF,TGCAGTGCTAGAGATGGAGGTTTAACAGGGGTTAATCAGCCCCAGCATTTT
-,TRBV20-1,14,many,TRBJ1-5,CSAATDNSNQPQHF,TGCAGTGCAGCGACAGATAATAGCAATCAGCCCCAGCATTTT
TRBD1,TRBV2,14,many,TRBJ1-1,CASRREGANTEAFF,TGTGCCAGCAGGCGGGAGGGGGCGAACACTGAAGCTTTCTTT
TRBD1,TRBV6-1,14,-,TRBJ2-2,CASSAGTGFGELFF,TGTGCCAGCAGTGCCGGGACAGGGTTCGGGGAGCTGTTTTTT
TRBD1,TRBV29-1,14,-,TRBJ1-2,CSDLSRDSNYGYTF,TGCAGCGACCTCTCCCGGGACAGTAACTATGGCTACACCTTC
-,TRBV9,14,-,TRBJ2-3,CASSATRSTDTQYF,TGTGCCAGCAGCGCGACTAGGAGCACAGATACGCAGTATTTT
TRBD1,TRBV7-2,14,many,TRBJ2-7,CASSRQGPTYEQYF,TGTGCCAGCAGCCGACAGGGACCTACCTACGAGCAGTACTTC
TRBD1,TRBV7-9,14,few,TRBJ2-7,CASSPRGPRGEQYF,TGTGCCAGCAGCCCCAGGGGGCCCAGGGGCGAGCAGTACTTC
-,TRBV28,9,-,TRBJ2-7,CASSSPLYF,TGTGCCAGCAGTTCCCCCCTGTACTTC
-,TRBV29-1,13,-,TRBJ2-7,CSLALDGPYEQYF,TGCAGCTTGGCCTTGGACGGACCCTACGAGCAGTACTTC
-,TRBV7-3,18,few,TRBJ2-6,CASSSRRTLVSGANVLTF,TGTGCCAGCAGCTCCCGCCGGACCCTCGTCTCTGGGGCCAACGTCCTGACTTTC